The 24 T cell receptor beta chains reported below all come from one sample, sequenced in a study of T cell responses to AZD1222 COVID-19 vaccine. Method: immunoSEQ multiplex PCR; TCRdb's copy keeps in-frame clones and lacks some. The table has roughly 70,000 clones, about 88% seen once; the top ten hold more than 4.5%. This sample comprised peripheral blood, obtained 28 days after the second dose of the MenACWY control vaccine. These receptors all come from an adult who received the MenACWY meningococcal vaccine as a control.

The rearrangement links TRBV24-1 to TRBJ1-2; 7 bases agree with TRBD1. The CDR3 has 16 residues. V lost 4 bases and J lost 0; bases outside the gene matches: 7. Germline CDR1 is KGHDR and CDR2 is SFDVKD. CDR3 residues: CATSESQGPANYGYTF. CDR3 DNA: TGTGCCACCAGTGAGTCACAGGGGCCCGCTAACTATGGCTACACCTTC.

This chain uses TRBV6-1 with TRBJ1-2, with D hard to call. The germline V gene has CDR1 MNHNS and CDR2 SASEGT. Trimming stripped 2 bases from V and 8 bases from J, with 12 bases between. The CDR3 is made up of 13 amino acids. CDR3: CASSESPTSGYTF. CDR3 sequence (DNA): TGTGCCAGCAGTGAAAGCCCGACGTCAGGCTACACCTTC.

The rearrangement uses TRBV7-9 and TRBJ2-1; the match to TRBD2 covers 7 bases. The CDR3 totals 13 residues. V shed 4 bases and J 5 bases; nucleotides not matched to a gene: 2. Germline CDR1 and CDR2: SEHNR and FQNEAQ (reference sequence). The CDR3 DNA reads TGTGCCAGCAGCTCGACTAGCAACAATGAGCAGTTCTTC. Protein product: CASSSTSNNEQFF.

The chain employs TRBV6-2 or TRBV6-3 and TRBJ1-1; D is perhaps TRBD1 (5 bases). Trimming pared 5 bases from V and 4 bases from J, leaving 14 bases between. The length of the CDR3 is 14 residues. Germline-derived CDR1 and CDR2 are MNHEY and SVGEGT. The DNA of the CDR3 is TGTGCCAGCAGTAGAACGTGGGGGGGCACTGAAGCTTTCTTT. Translation: CASSRTWGGTEAFF.

V usage is TRBV29-1 and J usage is TRBJ2-2; the match to TRBD1 covers 8 bases. The V gene's germline CDR1 is SQVTM and CDR2 ANQGSEA. The V segment lost 7 bases and the J segment 7 bases; nucleotides outside the gene matches: 5. This CDR3 comprises 12 residues. CDR3 in DNA: TGCAGCGCCAGGGGGCCGATCGGGGAGCTGTTTTTT. Protein sequence: CSARGPIGELFF.

The V gene is TRBV7-2, the J gene TRBJ2-5; the D gene is possibly TRBD2 (6 bases). The CDR3 is 14 residues long. Germline assignment: CDR1 SGHTA and CDR2 FQGNSA. Deletions cut 2 bases from V and 5 bases from J, with 12 bases between. Here the CDR3 reads CASSLWVSGETQYF. Here the CDR3 DNA reads TGTGCCAGCAGCTTATGGGTGAGCGGGGAGACCCAGTACTTC.

The gene calls are TRBV28 and TRBJ1-5; D is undetermined. Germline assignment: CDR1 MDHEN and CDR2 SYDVKM. V was cut by 5 bases and J by 5 bases, with 13 bases left in between. The CDR3 length is 14 residues. CDR3 nucleotide sequence: TGTGCCAGCAGTCCCCCGAGTTCTCATCAGCCCCAGCATTTT. It yields the protein CASSPPSSHQPQHF.

By proportion, this clone is medium-sized. This chain connects TRBV18 to TRBJ1-1; D ambiguous. CDR3 length equals 14 residues. CDR1 and CDR2 (germline): KGHSH, LQKENI. Deletions cut 3 bases from V and 3 bases from J, with 11 bases between. The CDR3 region has the DNA TGTGCCAGCTCACCTCGTACTGGGGACACTGAAGCTTTCTTT. It codes for CASSPRTGDTEAFF.

This clone showed up just once. This chain joins TRBV10-3 and TRBJ2-2; no reliable D call. Trimming removed 0 bases at V and 7 bases at J, with 6 bases between. Germline V CDR1 and CDR2: ENHRY, SYGVKD. CDR3 length: 13 amino acids. DNA of the CDR3: TGTGCCATCAGTGAGTCGACGGGCGGGGAGCTGTTTTTT. It codes for CAISESTGGELFF.

The chain recombines TRBV19 with TRBJ1-2; tentative D call: TRBD1 (6 bases). Germline V gene data show CDR1 as LNHDA and CDR2 as SQIVND (reference sequence). V gave up 9 bases and J gave up 2 bases, with 19 bases separating them. This CDR3 comprises 15 residues. For the CDR3, the DNA is TGTGCCAGCGCCGAAGGGGGAGGGGGAAACTATGGCTACACCTTC. Amino acid sequence: CASAEGGGGNYGYTF.

The genes are TRBV28 and TRBJ1-4; D is perhaps TRBD1 (5 bases). From germline, CDR1 is MDHEN and CDR2 SYDVKM. V shed 2 bases and J shed 4 bases, with 14 bases lying between them. The CDR3 spans 16 residues. The CDR3 nucleotides read TGTGCCAGCAGTTTACAGGGTCCGATCGGTAATGAAAAACTGTTTTTT. This sequence encodes CASSLQGPIGNEKLFF.

This clone was detected only a few times. The chain couples TRBV27 to TRBJ1-1; 8 bases line up with TRBD1. J lost 4 bases, V lost 6 bases, and 13 bases had no gene match. Germline loops: CDR1 MNHEY, CDR2 SMNVEV (reference sequence). The CDR3 spans 16 residues. CDR3 DNA: TGTGCCAGCAGGAATCCGACAGGGGCGGGTGGCACTGAAGCTTTCTTT. Translation gives CASRNPTGAGGTEAFF.

CDR3 DNA: TGTGCCAGCACCTCCCCCGGGACAGGAGACTATGGCTACACCTTC. This gives the protein CASTSPGTGDYGYTF. The V and J genes are TRBV11-1 and TRBJ1-2; TRBD1 agrees at 8 bases. Germline-derived CDR1 and CDR2 are SGHAT and FQDESV (reference sequence). The CDR3 runs 15 residues. J was trimmed by 3 bases and V by 7 bases; bases with no gene match: 10.

This chain links TRBV7-9 with TRBJ2-3; 7 bases are shared with TRBD2. V shed 7 bases and J 2 bases; nucleotides not matched to a gene: 6. CDR1 SEHNR and CDR2 FQNEAQ come from the germline V gene (reference sequence). The CDR3 runs 14 residues. The CDR3 spells CASTATSHTDTQYF. The CDR3 coding sequence is TGTGCCAGCACCGCGACTAGCCACACAGATACGCAGTATTTT.

The genes are TRBV5-1 and TRBJ2-2, with a tentative D call TRBD1 (6 bases). The CDR3 is 16 residues long. The germline V gene has CDR1 SGHRS and CDR2 YFSETQ. V lost 7 bases, J lost 4 bases, and 20 bases lay in between. CDR3 region: CASAAVEGRGTGELFF. The CDR3 coding sequence is TGCGCCAGCGCCGCTGTCGAGGGCAGGGGCACCGGGGAGCTGTTTTTT. Looking up the rest from reference TRBV5-1 and TRBJ2-2 gives the full variable domain: KAGVTQTPRYLIKTRGQQVTLSCSPISGHRSVSWYQQTPGQGLQFLFEYFSETQRNKGNFPGRFSGRQFSNSRSEMNVSTLELGDSALYLCASAAVEGRGTGELFFGEGSRLTVL.

The rearrangement joins TRBV28 to TRBJ1-4; D is uncertain. There are 14 residues in the CDR3. Germline V gene lookup returns CDR1 MDHEN and CDR2 SYDVKM. V was shortened by 6 bases and J by 0 bases, with 8 bases between the two germline ends. This CDR3 is CASRLQATNEKLFF. CDR3 in DNA: TGTGCCAGCAGATTACAAGCAACTAATGAAAAACTGTTTTTT. The full variable domain, completed using reference TRBV28 and TRBJ1-4, is DVKVTQSSRYLVKRTGEKVFLECVQDMDHENMFWYRQDPGLGLRLIYFSYDVKMKEKGDIPEGYSVSREKKERFSLILESASTNQTSMYLCASRLQATNEKLFFGSGTQLSVL.

This clone was seen just once. The J gene is TRBJ1-6, the V gene TRBV27; D unclear. The CDR3 spans 14 residues. Germline V gives CDR1 MNHEY, CDR2 SMNVEV (reference sequence). V dropped 3 bases and J dropped 10 bases, with 13 bases sitting between them. The CDR3 DNA follows: TGTGCCAGCAGTTTCGAGCCAGCAAACTCACCCCTCCACTTT. Translated, it gives CASSFEPANSPLHF.

The J gene is TRBJ1-6, the V gene TRBV3-1 (or the pseudogene TRBV3-2); no firm D call. Trimming left V 0 bases short and J 7 bases short, with 10 bases between. The CDR3 has 15 residues. Germline V lookup: CDR1 LGHDT, CDR2 YNNKEL (reference sequence). Written as DNA, the CDR3 is TGTGCCAGCAGCCAAGATCGGGCGGTAAATTCACCCCTCCACTTT. It encodes CASSQDRAVNSPLHF.

As DNA, the CDR3 is TGCGCCAGCAGCTCCCACCCCGGGACTAACACTAACCAGTACTTC. Translated, it gives CASSSHPGTNTNQYF. The chain uses TRBV5-1 and TRBJ2-5; TRBD2 agrees at 7 bases. The V and J ends lost 3 bases and 10 bases, in that order; junction bases with no gene match: 15. The CDR3 covers 15 residues. Germline CDR1 is SGHRS and CDR2 is YFSETQ.

V is TRBV7-2 and J is TRBJ2-6; D not certain. Per germline, CDR1 SGHTA and CDR2 FQGNSA. The CDR3 sequence is 16 residues long. Between the trimmed V and J ends, which lost 3 bases and 12 bases, there was a span of 21 bases. The CDR3 loop reads CASSFMSLTDNSVLTF. CDR3 bases: TGTGCCAGCAGCTTTATGAGTCTTACCGATAATTCCGTCCTGACTTTC.

J is TRBJ2-3 and V is TRBV18; the match to TRBD2 covers 11 bases. V gave up 0 bases and J gave up 0 bases; unmatched junction bases: 14. The CDR3 consists of 21 residues. CDR1 KGHSH and CDR2 LQKENI come from the germline V gene. This CDR3 is CASSPPFGETSGSQSTDTQYF. CDR3 nucleotides: TGTGCCAGCTCACCACCTTTCGGGGAAACTAGCGGGAGTCAAAGCACAGATACGCAGTATTTT.

The V call is TRBV20-1, the J call TRBJ1-5; D unresolved. Germline V CDR1 and CDR2: DFQATT, SNEGSKA (reference sequence). The CDR3 totals 15 residues. Deletions cut 3 bases from V and 2 bases from J, with 14 bases between. CDR3 in DNA: TGCAGTGCTAGTAATCCCCGGGGTCGCAATCAGCCCCAGCATTTT. This gives the protein CSASNPRGRNQPQHF.

The chain employs TRBV19 and TRBJ1-5; a weak D match, TRBD1 (5 bases). The germline gives CDR1 LNHDA, CDR2 SQIVND (reference sequence). The CDR3 spans 13 residues. The germline V and J ends were trimmed by 5 bases and 3 bases, with 8 bases remaining between them. The DNA for the CDR3 is TGTGCCAGTAGTCGACAGATCAATCAGCCCCAGCATTTT. Translating it yields CASSRQINQPQHF.

This clone has only a few counts. The chain recombines TRBV12-3 or TRBV12-4 with TRBJ1-2, with TRBD1 as a possible D gene (5 bases). This CDR3 is 13 amino acids long. V was pared by 2 bases and J by 6 bases, with 10 bases between. The CDR3 nucleotides are TGTGCCAGCAGTTTATTAGGGACTGATGGCTACACCTTC. This encodes CASSLLGTDGYTF.